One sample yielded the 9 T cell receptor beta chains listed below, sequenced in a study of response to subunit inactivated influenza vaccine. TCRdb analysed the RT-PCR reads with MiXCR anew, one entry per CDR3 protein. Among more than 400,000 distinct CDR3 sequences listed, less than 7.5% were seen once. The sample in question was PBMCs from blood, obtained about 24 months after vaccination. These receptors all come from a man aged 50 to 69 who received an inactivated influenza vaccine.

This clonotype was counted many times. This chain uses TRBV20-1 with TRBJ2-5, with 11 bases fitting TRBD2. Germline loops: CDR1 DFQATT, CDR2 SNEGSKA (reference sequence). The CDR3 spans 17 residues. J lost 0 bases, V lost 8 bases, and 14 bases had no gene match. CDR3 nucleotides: TGCAGTTCCTTAGCGGGAGGGCCCGTTTGGGACCAAGAGACCCAGTACTTC. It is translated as CSSLAGGPVWDQETQYF.

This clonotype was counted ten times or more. The CDR3: CASSRFNTGELFF. CDR3 DNA: TGTGCCAGCAGCCGTTTTAACACCGGGGAGCTGTTTTTT. V usage is TRBV3-1 and J usage is TRBJ2-2, with unresolved D. CDR1 LGHDT and CDR2 YNNKEL come from the germline V gene (reference sequence). CDR3 size: 13 residues. V shed 4 bases and J shed 2 bases, with 5 bases lying between them. Drawing the rest from reference TRBV3-1 and TRBJ2-2, the complete variable domain is DTAVSQTPKYLVTQMGNDKSIKCEQNLGHDTMYWYKQDSKKFLKIMFSYNNKELIINETVPNRFSPKSPDKAHLNLHINSLELGDSAVYFCASSRFNTGELFFGEGSRLTVL.

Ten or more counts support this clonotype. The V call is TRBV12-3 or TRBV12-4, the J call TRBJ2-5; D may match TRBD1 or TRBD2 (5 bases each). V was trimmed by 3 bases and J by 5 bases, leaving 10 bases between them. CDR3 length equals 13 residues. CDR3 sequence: CASSLGTFETQYF. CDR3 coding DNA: TGTGCCAGCAGTTTGGGGACCTTCGAGACCCAGTACTTC.

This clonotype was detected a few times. The CDR3 coding sequence is TGCGCCAGCCGCCAGGACATCTCCTATAATTCACCCCTCCACTTT. It codes for CASRQDISYNSPLHF. This chain links TRBV5-1 with TRBJ1-6, with a weak D call TRBD1 (5 bases). Trimming left V 7 bases short and J 0 bases short, with 11 bases between. CDR1 and CDR2 (germline): SGHRS, YFSETQ. CDR3 length: 15 residues.

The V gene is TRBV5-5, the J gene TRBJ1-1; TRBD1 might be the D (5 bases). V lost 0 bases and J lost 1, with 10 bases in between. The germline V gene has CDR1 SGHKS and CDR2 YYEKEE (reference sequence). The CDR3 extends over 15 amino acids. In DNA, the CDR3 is TGTGCCAGCAGCTTGGTCAGGGTAGCGAACACTGAAGCTTTCTTT. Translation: CASSLVRVANTEAFF. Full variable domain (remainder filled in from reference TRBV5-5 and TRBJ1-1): DAGVTQSPTHLIKTRGQQVTLRCSPISGHKSVSWYQQVLGQGPQFIFQYYEKEERGRGNFPDRFSARQFPNYSSELNVNALLLGDSALYLCASSLVRVANTEAFFGQGTRLTVV.

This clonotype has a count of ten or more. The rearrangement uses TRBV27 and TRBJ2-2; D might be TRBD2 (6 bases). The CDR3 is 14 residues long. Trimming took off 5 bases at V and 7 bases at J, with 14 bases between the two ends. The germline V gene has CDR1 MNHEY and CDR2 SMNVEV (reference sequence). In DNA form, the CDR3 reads TGTGCCAGCAGTGCCAGACCGGGGGACGGGGAGCTGTTTTTT. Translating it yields CASSARPGDGELFF.

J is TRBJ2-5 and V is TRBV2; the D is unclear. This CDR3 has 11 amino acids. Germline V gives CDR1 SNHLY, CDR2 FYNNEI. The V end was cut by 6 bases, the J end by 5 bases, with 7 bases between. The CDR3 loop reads CASSVDETQYF. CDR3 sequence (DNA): TGTGCCAGCAGCGTTGACGAGACCCAGTACTTC.

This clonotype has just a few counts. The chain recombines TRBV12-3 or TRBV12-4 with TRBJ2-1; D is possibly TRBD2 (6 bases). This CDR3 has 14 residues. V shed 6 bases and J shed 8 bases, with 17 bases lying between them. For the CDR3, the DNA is TGTGCCAGCAGCCCACGGGACTTTCTTCATGAGCAGTTCTTC. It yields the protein CASSPRDFLHEQFF.

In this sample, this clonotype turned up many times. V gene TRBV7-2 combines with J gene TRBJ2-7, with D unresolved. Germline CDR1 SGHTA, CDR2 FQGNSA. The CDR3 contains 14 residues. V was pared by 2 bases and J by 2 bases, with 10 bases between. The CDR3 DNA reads TGTGCCAGCAGCTTAAGGAAAGTCCCCTACGAGCAGTACTTC. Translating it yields CASSLRKVPYEQYF.